What follows is one T cell receptor (beta chain) and its context. The antigen remains undetermined. The sample originates from a study of radiation and T cells in renal cell carcinoma. The treatment was: treatment-naive control, cytoreductive nephrectomy. Clear cell pathology was present in this patient's renal cell carcinoma. Control tumors came from a handful of females and about 11 males, aged about 35 to 82. The CDR3 totals 15 residues. Trimming at V came to 3 bases and at J to 8 bases, leaving 8 bases not matched to a gene. CDR1 is SGHNT and CDR2 is YENEEA in the germline V gene. The protocol was immunoSEQ multiplex PCR, while the TCRdb copy is restricted to in-frame clones and leaves out a portion. The table lists roughly 20,000 clones, approximately 62% of them singletons. General observations from the study: Sampling covered only around 0.98 g of each tumor.

This chain uses TRBV11-3 with TRBJ2-1; 9 bases agree with TRBD1. This receptor was identified in a man in his forties or fifties with renal cell carcinoma. This material consisted of tumor tissue, taken from a patient whose treatment was nephrectomy without radiotherapy. The CDR3 coding sequence is TGTGCCAGCAGCTTGCCGGGACAGGGAGCCCATGAGCAGTTCTTC. It codes for CASSLPGQGAHEQFF.